This note documents a single T cell receptor beta chain sequence. Described time point: patch test 3, about 24 weeks after DPC sensitization. Treatment in this sample: therapeutic diphenylcyclopropenone sensitization with weekly scalp DPC. Total RNA came from unfractionated whole blood. Germline V gene sequence: CDR1 SEHNR, CDR2 FQNEAQ (reference sequence). This CDR3 is built from 14 residues. Deletions cut 1 base from V and 4 bases from J, with 7 bases between. One entry per CDR3 protein results from TCRdb running MiXCR on the RACE reads. The sample lists under 50,000 distinct CDR3 sequences, over 7.5% seen once, with roughly 25% in the top ten. This sample was included in a study of human T cells and chemical hapten exposure. Turning to the study itself: Patients, largely female, had alopecia areata, totalis or universalis.

The specimen comprised whole blood, sampled in connection with sensitization to the hapten diphenylcyclopropenone (DPC). The genes are TRBV7-9 and TRBJ1-4; D unclear. The TCR sequence derives from a middle-aged man with alopecia areata. Some clones in this sample may be carry-over from other donors' samples. CDR3 bases: TGTGCCAGCAGCTTAGGTACCGGTAATGAAAAACTGTTTTTT. Its translation: CASSLGTGNEKLFF.